These T cell receptor beta chains were read from a single sample in a study of blood T cells in healthy people across ages. TCRdb re-called the 5' RACE reads through MiXCR, storing one row per CDR3 protein. This repertoire shows hundreds of thousands of distinct CDR3 sequences, 20% to 25% found once; its top ten account for more than 3%. Sequencing input: blood. The receptors stem from a man in his sixties or seventies in good health. Both conserved end residues are part of each CDR3. The D gene is left open where the match is weak. Clone size appears in some rows only: once, few, many, or a class for an expanded clone.

V	D	J	size	CDR3	DNA
TRBV6-5	NA	TRBJ1-2	NA	CASSYEANYGYTF	TGTGCCAGCAGTTACGAGGCTAACTATGGCTACACCTTC
TRBV7-2	TRBD1	TRBJ2-4	NA	CASSQLTGGKNIQYF	TGTGCCAGCAGCCAGTTGACAGGGGGGAAAAACATTCAGTACTTC
TRBV20-1	NA	TRBJ1-4	NA	CSASTPGVSTNEKLFF	TGCAGTGCTAGTACCCCGGGAGTTTCAACTAATGAAAAACTGTTTTTT
TRBV6-2/TRBV6-3	TRBD2	TRBJ2-7	few	CAGSSLGRGVNEQYF	TGTGCCGGCAGTTCCCTCGGGAGGGGGGTCAATGAGCAGTACTTC
TRBV18	NA	TRBJ1-1	NA	CASSPRGTGGDNTEAFF	TGTGCCAGCTCACCACGGGGAACCGGAGGGGACAACACTGAAGCTTTCTTT
TRBV4-1	TRBD1	TRBJ2-3	NA	CASSHGQGTDTQYF	TGCGCCAGCAGCCACGGACAGGGAACAGATACGCAGTATTTT
TRBV5-1	TRBD2	TRBJ2-3	NA	CASSIPTSGSTDTQYF	TGCGCCAGCAGCATCCCCACTAGCGGGAGCACAGATACGCAGTATTTT
TRBV11-1	TRBD1	TRBJ1-5	NA	CASSELQGDRTLISNQPQHF	TGTGCCAGCAGCGAACTACAGGGGGACAGAACACTCATTAGCAATCAGCCCCAGCATTTT
TRBV6-2/TRBV6-3	TRBD2	TRBJ2-1	NA	CASSPLTSGSLEQFF	TGTGCCAGCAGCCCTCTGACTAGCGGGAGTTTGGAACAGTTCTTC
TRBV7-8	NA	TRBJ2-7	NA	CATNFGGSYEQYF	TGTGCCACCAATTTTGGGGGGTCCTACGAGCAGTACTTC
TRBV6-1	NA	TRBJ1-6	many	CASSWTQEALHF	TGTGCCAGCAGTTGGACGCAGGAGGCCCTCCACTTT
TRBV6-1	TRBD2	TRBJ2-7	few	CASSEARLAGGPLGYEQYF	TGTGCCAGCAGTGAAGCGCGACTAGCGGGAGGGCCGCTGGGTTACGAGCAGTACTTC
TRBV6-5	TRBD2	TRBJ2-5	NA	CASSSGLADQETRYF	TGTGCCAGCAGTTCCGGACTAGCGGACCAAGAGACCCGGTACTTC